Sequencing of this T cell receptor (beta chain) was carried out in a study of T cell responses to AZD1222 COVID-19 vaccine. General study findings and limits: Among those given AZD1222, only five or six were seropositive at baseline. The span of vaccine-associated CD4 TCRs extended across spike, with dominance at 160-218 and 743-854.

Here immunoSEQ multiplex PCR was the method, and the copy in TCRdb shows in-frame clones only, minus some. Seen here are about 85,000 clones, nearly 90% observed once, and the top ten hold approximately 6.3%. Between the trimmed V and J ends, which lost 3 bases and 8 bases, there was a span of 14 bases. This CDR3 has 15 amino acids. Per germline, CDR1 KGHSH and CDR2 LQKENI. A word on this clone: What it binds is unknown.

The input for sequencing was peripheral blood, taken on day 0 of AZD1222 vaccination. The chain is built from TRBV18 and TRBJ1-6, with a tentative D call TRBD1 (6 bases). This clonotype originated in an adult in good health. The CDR3 coding sequence is TGTGCCAGCTCACCGGGGGCCGGAAGAGATTCACCCCTCCACTTT. Residues: CASSPGAGRDSPLHF.